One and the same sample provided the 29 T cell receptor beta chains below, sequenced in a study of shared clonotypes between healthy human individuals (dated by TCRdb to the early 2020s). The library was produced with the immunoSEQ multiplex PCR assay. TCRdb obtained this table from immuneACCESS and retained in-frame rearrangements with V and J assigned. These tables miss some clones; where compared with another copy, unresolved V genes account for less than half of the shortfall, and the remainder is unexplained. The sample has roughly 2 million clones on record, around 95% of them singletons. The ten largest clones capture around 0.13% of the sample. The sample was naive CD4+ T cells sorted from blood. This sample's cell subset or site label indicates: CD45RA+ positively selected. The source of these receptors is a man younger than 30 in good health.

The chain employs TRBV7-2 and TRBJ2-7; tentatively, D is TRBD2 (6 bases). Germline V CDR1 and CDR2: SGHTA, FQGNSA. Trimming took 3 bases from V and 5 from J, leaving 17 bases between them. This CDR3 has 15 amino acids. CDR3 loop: CASSLDGTGSDEQYF. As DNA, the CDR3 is TGTGCCAGCAGCTTGGACGGGACTGGCTCGGACGAGCAGTACTTC. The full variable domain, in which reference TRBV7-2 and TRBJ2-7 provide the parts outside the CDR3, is GAGVSQSPSNKVTEKGKDVELRCDPISGHTALYWYRQSLGQGLEFLIYFQGNSAPDKSGLPSDRFSAERTGGSVSTLTIQRTQQEDSAVYLCASSLDGTGSDEQYFGPGTRLTVT.

The CDR3 region is CASSSRQGAAGTDTQYF. The CDR3 DNA follows: TGCGCCAGCAGCTCAAGACAGGGGGCTGCTGGCACAGATACGCAGTATTTT. The chain links TRBV5-1 to TRBJ2-3, with 10 nucleotides matching TRBD1. V shed 3 bases, J shed 1 base, and the junction held 8 bases outside the gene matches. The CDR3 is 17 amino acids. Germline V lookup: CDR1 SGHRS, CDR2 YFSETQ.

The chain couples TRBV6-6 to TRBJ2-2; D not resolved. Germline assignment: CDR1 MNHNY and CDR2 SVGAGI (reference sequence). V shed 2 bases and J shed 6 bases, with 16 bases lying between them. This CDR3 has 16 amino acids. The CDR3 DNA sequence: TGTGCCAGCAGTTACACCGTTCTCTCCCAGGCCGGGGAGCTGTTTTTT. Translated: CASSYTVLSQAGELFF.

The CDR3 bases are TGTGCCAGCAGGCCCGGGACAGACCTTCTTGGGGAGCTGTTTTTT. This sequence encodes CASRPGTDLLGELFF. The chain carries TRBV6-5 and TRBJ2-2; 7 nucleotides match TRBD1. Germline V CDR1 and CDR2: MNHEY, SVGAGI. The CDR3 spans 15 residues. With V trimmed by 6 bases and J by 8 bases, 12 bases remained unmatched.

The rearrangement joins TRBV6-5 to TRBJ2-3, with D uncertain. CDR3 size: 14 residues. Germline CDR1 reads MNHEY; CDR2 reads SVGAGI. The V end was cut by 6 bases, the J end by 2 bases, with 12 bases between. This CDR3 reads CASSPPGYTDTQYF. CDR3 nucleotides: TGTGCCAGCAGCCCCCCCGGGTACACAGATACGCAGTATTTT.

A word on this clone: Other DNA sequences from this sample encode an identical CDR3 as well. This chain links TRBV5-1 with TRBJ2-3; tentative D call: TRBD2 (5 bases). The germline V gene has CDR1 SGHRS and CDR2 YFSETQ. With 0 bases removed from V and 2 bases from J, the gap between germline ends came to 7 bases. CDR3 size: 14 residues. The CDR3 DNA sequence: TGCGCCAGCAGCTTGGGGACTCTCACAGATACGCAGTATTTT. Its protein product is CASSLGTLTDTQYF.

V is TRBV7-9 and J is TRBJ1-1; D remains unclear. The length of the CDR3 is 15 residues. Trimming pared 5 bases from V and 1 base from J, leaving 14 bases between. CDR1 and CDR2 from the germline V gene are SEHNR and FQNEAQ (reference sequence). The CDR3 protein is CASSPDRPGNTEAFF. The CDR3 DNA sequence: TGTGCCAGCAGCCCAGATCGTCCTGGGAACACTGAAGCTTTCTTT.

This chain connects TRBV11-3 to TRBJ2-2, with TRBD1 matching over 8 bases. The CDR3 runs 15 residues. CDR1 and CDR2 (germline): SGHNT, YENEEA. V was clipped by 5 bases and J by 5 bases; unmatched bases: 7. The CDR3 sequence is CASSPTGAGTGELFF. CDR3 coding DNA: TGTGCCAGCAGCCCGACAGGGGCGGGAACCGGGGAGCTGTTTTTT. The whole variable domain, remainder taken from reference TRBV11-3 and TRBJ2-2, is EAGVVQSPRYKIIEKKQPVAFWCNPISGHNTLYWYLQNLGQGPELLIRYENEEAVDDSQLPKDRFSAERLKGVDSTLKIQPAELGDSAVYLCASSPTGAGTGELFFGEGSRLTVL.

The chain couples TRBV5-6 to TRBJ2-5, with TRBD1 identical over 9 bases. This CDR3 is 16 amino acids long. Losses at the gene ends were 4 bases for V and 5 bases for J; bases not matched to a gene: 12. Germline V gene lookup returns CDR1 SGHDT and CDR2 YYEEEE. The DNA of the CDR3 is TGTGCCAGCAGCCCACCCCGGGACAGGGTTCCCGAGACCCAGTACTTC. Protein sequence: CASSPPRDRVPETQYF.

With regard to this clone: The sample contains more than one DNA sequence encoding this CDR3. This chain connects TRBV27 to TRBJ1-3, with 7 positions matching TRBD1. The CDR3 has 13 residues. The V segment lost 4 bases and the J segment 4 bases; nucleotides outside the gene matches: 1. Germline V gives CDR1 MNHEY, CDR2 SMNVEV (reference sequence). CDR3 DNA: TGTGCCAGCAGTTCGGGACAGGGAAACACCATATATTTT. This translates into CASSSGQGNTIYF.

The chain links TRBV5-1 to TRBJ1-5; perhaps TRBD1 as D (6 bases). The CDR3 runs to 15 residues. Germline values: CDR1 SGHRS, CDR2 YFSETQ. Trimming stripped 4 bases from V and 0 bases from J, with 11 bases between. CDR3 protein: CASSTEGGSNQPQHF. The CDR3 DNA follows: TGCGCCAGCAGCACAGAAGGGGGTAGCAATCAGCCCCAGCATTTT.

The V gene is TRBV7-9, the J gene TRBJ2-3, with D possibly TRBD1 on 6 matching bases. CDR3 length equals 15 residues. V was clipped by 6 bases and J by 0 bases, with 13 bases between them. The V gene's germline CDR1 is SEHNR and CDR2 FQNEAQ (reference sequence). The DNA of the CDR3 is TGTGCCAGCAGACCCGGACAGTCCAGCACAGATACGCAGTATTTT. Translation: CASRPGQSSTDTQYF.

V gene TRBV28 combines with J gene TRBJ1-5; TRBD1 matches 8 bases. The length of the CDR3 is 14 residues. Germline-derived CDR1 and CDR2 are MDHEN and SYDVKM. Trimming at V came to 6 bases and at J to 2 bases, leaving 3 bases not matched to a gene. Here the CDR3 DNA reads TGTGCCAGCAGAACAGGGGGGGGCAATCAGCCCCAGCATTTT. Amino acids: CASRTGGGNQPQHF.

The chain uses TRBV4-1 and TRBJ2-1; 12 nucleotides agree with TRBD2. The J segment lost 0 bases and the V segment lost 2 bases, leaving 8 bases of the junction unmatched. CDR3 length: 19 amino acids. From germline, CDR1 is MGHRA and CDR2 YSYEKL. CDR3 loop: CASSQLGLAGGSSYNEQFF. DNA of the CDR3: TGCGCCAGCAGCCAATTGGGGCTAGCGGGAGGGAGCTCCTACAATGAGCAGTTCTTC.

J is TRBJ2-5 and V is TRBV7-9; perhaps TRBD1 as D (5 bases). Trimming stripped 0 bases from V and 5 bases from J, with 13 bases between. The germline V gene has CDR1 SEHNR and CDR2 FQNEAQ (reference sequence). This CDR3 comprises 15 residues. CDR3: CASSLAGAERETQYF. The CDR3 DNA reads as TGTGCCAGCAGCTTAGCTGGGGCAGAAAGGGAGACCCAGTACTTC.

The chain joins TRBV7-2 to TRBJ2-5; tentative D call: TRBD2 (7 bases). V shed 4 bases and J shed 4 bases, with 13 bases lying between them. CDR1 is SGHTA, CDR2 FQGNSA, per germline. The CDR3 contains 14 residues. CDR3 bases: TGTGCCAGCAGCTCGTATAGGGGGGGAGAGACCCAGTACTTC. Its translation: CASSSYRGGETQYF.

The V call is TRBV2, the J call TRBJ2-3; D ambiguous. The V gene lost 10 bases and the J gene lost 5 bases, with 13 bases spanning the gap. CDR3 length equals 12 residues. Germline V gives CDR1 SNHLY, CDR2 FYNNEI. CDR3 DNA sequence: TGTGCCACCACCACGGTGGGAGATACGCAGTATTTT. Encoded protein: CATTTVGDTQYF.

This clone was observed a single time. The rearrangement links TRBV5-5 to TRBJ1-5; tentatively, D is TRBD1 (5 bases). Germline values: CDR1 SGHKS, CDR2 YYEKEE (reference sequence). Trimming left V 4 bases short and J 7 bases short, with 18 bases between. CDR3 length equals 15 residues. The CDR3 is CASSEGPETGQPQHF. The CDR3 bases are TGTGCCAGCAGCGAGGGACCGGAGACGGGACAGCCCCAGCATTTT.

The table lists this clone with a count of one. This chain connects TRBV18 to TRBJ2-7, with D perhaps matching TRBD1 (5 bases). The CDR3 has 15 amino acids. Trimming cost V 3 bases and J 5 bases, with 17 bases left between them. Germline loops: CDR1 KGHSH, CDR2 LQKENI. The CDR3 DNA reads TGTGCCAGCTCACCGACAGCCGCCGGGTCAGACGAGCAGTACTTC. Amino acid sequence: CASSPTAAGSDEQYF.

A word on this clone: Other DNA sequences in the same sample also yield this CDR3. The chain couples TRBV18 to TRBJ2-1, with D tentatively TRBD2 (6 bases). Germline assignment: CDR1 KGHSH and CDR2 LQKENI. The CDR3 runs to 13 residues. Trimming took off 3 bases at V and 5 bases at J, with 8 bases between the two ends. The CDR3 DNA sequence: TGTGCCAGCTCACCGGGACTTGACAATGAGCAGTTCTTC. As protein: CASSPGLDNEQFF.

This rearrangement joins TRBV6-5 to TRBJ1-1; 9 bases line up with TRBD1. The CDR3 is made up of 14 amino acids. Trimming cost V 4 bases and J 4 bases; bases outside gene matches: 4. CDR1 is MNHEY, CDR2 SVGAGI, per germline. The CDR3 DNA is TGTGCCAGCAGTTTGGACAGGGGAGCCACTGAAGCTTTCTTT. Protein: CASSLDRGATEAFF.

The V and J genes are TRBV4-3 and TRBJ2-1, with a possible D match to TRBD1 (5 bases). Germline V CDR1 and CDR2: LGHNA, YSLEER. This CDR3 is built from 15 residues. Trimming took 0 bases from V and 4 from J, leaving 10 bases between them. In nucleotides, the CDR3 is TGCGCCAGCAGCCAAGATAGGCAGGGATACAATGAGCAGTTCTTC. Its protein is CASSQDRQGYNEQFF.

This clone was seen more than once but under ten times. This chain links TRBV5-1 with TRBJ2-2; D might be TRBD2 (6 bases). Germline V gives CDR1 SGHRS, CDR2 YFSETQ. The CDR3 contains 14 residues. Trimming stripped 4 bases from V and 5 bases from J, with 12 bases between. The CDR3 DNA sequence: TGCGCCAGCAGCCCGGGACTCCAGACCGGGGAGCTGTTTTTT. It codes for CASSPGLQTGELFF.

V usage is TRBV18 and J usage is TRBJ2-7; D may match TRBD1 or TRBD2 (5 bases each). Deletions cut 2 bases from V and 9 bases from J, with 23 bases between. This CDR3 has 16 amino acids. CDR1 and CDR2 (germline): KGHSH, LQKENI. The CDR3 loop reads CASSPWLGDPGAGQYF. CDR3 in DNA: TGTGCCAGCTCACCATGGTTGGGGGACCCCGGGGCCGGGCAGTACTTC.

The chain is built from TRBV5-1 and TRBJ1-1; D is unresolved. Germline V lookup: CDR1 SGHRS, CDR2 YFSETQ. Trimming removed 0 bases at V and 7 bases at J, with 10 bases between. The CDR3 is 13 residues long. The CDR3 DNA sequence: TGCGCCAGCAGCTTGGAACCGACACTTGAAGCTTTCTTT. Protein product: CASSLEPTLEAFF.

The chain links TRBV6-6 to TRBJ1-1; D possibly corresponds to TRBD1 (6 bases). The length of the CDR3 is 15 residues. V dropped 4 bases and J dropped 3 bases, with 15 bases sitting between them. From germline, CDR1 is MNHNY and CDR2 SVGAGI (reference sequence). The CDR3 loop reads CASSSYLGQHTEAFF. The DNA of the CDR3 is TGTGCCAGCAGTTCATATCTTGGACAGCACACTGAAGCTTTCTTT.

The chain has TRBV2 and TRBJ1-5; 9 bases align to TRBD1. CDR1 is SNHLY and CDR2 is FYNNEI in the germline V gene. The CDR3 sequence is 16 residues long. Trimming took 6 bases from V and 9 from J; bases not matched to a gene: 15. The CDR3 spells CASSENTGGAFWPQHF. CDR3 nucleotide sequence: TGTGCCAGCAGCGAAAATACAGGGGGCGCATTTTGGCCCCAGCATTTT.

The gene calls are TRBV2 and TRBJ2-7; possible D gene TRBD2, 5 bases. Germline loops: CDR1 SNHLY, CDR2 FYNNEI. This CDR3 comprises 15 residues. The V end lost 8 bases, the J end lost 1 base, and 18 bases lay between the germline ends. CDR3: CASASLLAASYEQYF. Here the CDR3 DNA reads TGTGCCAGCGCCAGTCTTCTAGCAGCTTCCTACGAGCAGTACTTC.

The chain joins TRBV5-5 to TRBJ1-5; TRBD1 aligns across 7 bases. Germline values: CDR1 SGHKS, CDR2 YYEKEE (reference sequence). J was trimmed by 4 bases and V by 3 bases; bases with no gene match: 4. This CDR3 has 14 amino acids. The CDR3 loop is CASSSGTANQPQHF. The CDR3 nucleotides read TGTGCCAGCAGCTCCGGGACAGCAAATCAGCCCCAGCATTTT.